This passage covers 10 T cell receptor beta chains from one sample sequenced in a study of blood T cell repertoires in COVID-19. Generated by immunoSEQ multiplex PCR, the TCRdb table keeps only in-frame clones and is missing some. Counted here are approximately 200,000 clones, under 90% occurring once; the ten biggest clones make up 10% to 13%. Source material: peripheral blood. The receptors derive from an elderly woman with COVID-19, enrolled during active disease.

This chain uses TRBV5-3 with TRBJ1-2; perhaps TRBD1 as D (5 bases). TRBV5-3 is labeled an ORF, and its function is uncertain. The CDR3 covers 17 residues. V gave up 0 bases and J gave up 4 bases, with 19 bases separating them. The CDR3 DNA is TGTGCCAGAAGCTTGGCCGAAGGGCAGGGAACCCGCTATGGCTACACCTTC. Translation gives CARSLAEGQGTRYGYTF.

The chain links TRBV7-8 to TRBJ1-4; tentative D call: TRBD1 (6 bases). The CDR3 length is 14 residues. Per germline, CDR1 SGHVS and CDR2 FQNEAQ. V lost 3 bases to trimming and J lost 8 bases, with 13 bases between them. The CDR3 coding sequence is TGTGCCAGCAGCTTGGTAGGGGGAGAGGAAAAACTGTTTTTT. As protein: CASSLVGGEEKLFF. The complete variable domain, with remaining parts taken from reference TRBV7-8 and TRBJ1-4, reads GAGVSQSPRYKVAKRGQDVALRCDPISGHVSLFWYQQALGQGPEFLTYFQNEAQLDKSGLPSDRFFAERPEGSVSTLKIQRTQQEDSAVYLCASSLVGGEEKLFFGSGTQLSVL.

Concerning this clone itself: Other DNA sequences within the sample encode an identical CDR3. The chain combines TRBV9 with TRBJ2-3; 9 bases map to TRBD2. Per the germline V gene, CDR1 is SGDLS and CDR2 is YYNGEE. CDR3 size: 15 residues. The junction had 2 bases not matched to a gene; V was cut back by 0 bases and J by 3 bases. CDR3 sequence: CASSVVAGGTDTQYF. The CDR3 coding sequence is TGTGCCAGCAGCGTAGTGGCGGGGGGGACAGATACGCAGTATTTT.

The chain combines TRBV5-1 with TRBJ2-7, with a tentative D call TRBD1 (6 bases). Germline values: CDR1 SGHRS, CDR2 YFSETQ. The V end was cut by 1 base, the J end by 5 bases, with 10 bases between. The CDR3 is made up of 13 amino acids. DNA for the CDR3: TGCGCCAGCAGCTTGAACAGGGACGACGAGCAGTACTTC. This encodes CASSLNRDDEQYF.

J is TRBJ1-1 and V is TRBV6-5; D uncertain. Germline CDR1 is MNHEY and CDR2 is SVGAGI. The V gene lost 7 bases and the J gene lost 5 bases, with 17 bases spanning the gap. The CDR3 is made up of 14 amino acids. CDR3 loop: CASTPSQRRTEAFF. DNA of the CDR3: TGTGCCAGCACCCCGTCCCAACGGCGGACTGAAGCTTTCTTT.

The V and J genes are TRBV23-1 and TRBJ1-2; possible D gene TRBD1, 6 bases. TRBV23-1 counts as an open reading frame of uncertain function. The CDR3 totals 16 residues. The V end lost 2 bases, the J end lost 11 bases, and 24 bases lay between the germline ends. CDR3 sequence: CASSQRLTNTGLPYTF. The CDR3 DNA reads TGCGCCAGCAGTCAAAGGTTAACTAATACAGGGCTCCCATACACCTTC.

The rearrangement uses TRBV18 and TRBJ1-6, with D maybe TRBD1 (5 bases). The CDR3 is 15 amino acids. From germline, CDR1 is KGHSH and CDR2 LQKENI. With 1 base removed from V and 6 bases from J, the gap between germline ends came to 10 bases. CDR3 sequence (DNA): TGTGCCAGCTCACCACAGGACACGTTTAATTCACCCCTCCACTTT. This encodes CASSPQDTFNSPLHF.

A few counts support this clone. The chain combines TRBV10-1 with TRBJ1-5; D is unclear. CDR1 is WNHNN and CDR2 is SYGVQD in the germline V gene (reference sequence). V was pared by 9 bases and J by 2 bases, with 17 bases between. The CDR3 contains 15 residues. CDR3 nucleotides: TGCGCCAGAAAGTTGAGGCCGCCTGGCAATCAGCCCCAGCATTTT. Encoded protein: CARKLRPPGNQPQHF.

The chain recombines TRBV7-2 with TRBJ2-1, with 9 bases lining up with TRBD1. The CDR3 loop spans 15 amino acids. V trimming: 4 bases; J trimming: 5 bases; junction bases outside the gene matches: 6. Germline loops: CDR1 SGHTA, CDR2 FQGNSA. The CDR3 loop reads CASSSGTGNHNEQFF. CDR3 sequence (DNA): TGTGCCAGCAGCTCGGGGACAGGGAATCACAATGAGCAGTTCTTC.

The CDR3 sequence is CASSQDGAGENIQYF. As DNA, the CDR3 is TGTGCCAGCAGCCAAGATGGGGCAGGGGAAAACATTCAGTACTTC. This chain links TRBV4-2 with TRBJ2-4; D is possibly TRBD1 (6 bases). V lost 0 bases, J lost 5 bases, and 11 bases lay in between. CDR1 is LGHNA, CDR2 YNFKEQ, per germline. The CDR3 runs to 15 residues.